This T cell receptor beta chain was observed in a study of OX40 agonist ivuxolimab in advanced cancers. Study-wide context: Ivuxolimab was administered intravenously to patients at 0.01 to 10 mg/kg every 2 weeks.

This CDR3 is 17 amino acids long. Germline assignment: CDR1 PRHDT and CDR2 FYEKMQ (reference sequence). The J segment lost 10 bases and the V segment lost 5 bases, leaving 15 bases of the junction unmatched. With baseline, cycle 4 day 1, and cycle 7 day 1 as timepoints, blood was sampled. Only in-frame clones appear in the TCRdb table, and some are missing; sequencing was by immunoSEQ multiplex PCR. This table holds 70,000 to 75,000 clones, approximately 80% found once. This sequence joins TRBV13 and TRBJ1-4, with 11 bases aligning to TRBD1. Here the sequenced sample was CD4+ or CD8+ T cells sorted from blood, taken in a trial of the OX40 agonist ivuxolimab. This sequence originates from an adult with an advanced solid tumor such as melanoma, head and neck, liver or kidney cancer. The CDR3 reads CASSLRTGGALGGKLFF. The CDR3 bases are TGTGCCAGCAGCCTCCGGACAGGGGGCGCATTAGGTGGAAAACTGTTTTTT.